A selection of T cell receptor beta chains follows, all from one sample in a study of technical replicates of blood from a handful of donors. Measured with immunoSEQ multiplex PCR; TCRdb has only the in-frame clones, and not every one. Among about 70,000 clones listed, 80% to 95% were seen once. Material: T cells isolated from PBMCs. The receptor set was obtained from a human donor in good health. The CDR3 runs from the conserved cysteine through the conserved F or W. D genes are given only for firm matches. Clone sizes are given selectively: once, few, many, or a class where the clone is expanded.

V,J,size,D,DNA,CDR3
TRBV6-5,TRBJ1-1,-,-,TGTGCCAGCAGCCGGGGGTTTGAAGCTTTCTTT,CASSRGFEAFF
TRBV9,TRBJ2-1,-,-,TGTGCCAGCAGCGTAGGGAATAGCGGCTACAATGAGCAGTTCTTC,CASSVGNSGYNEQFF
TRBV28,TRBJ2-7,-,-,TGTGCCAGCAGTTTTCCAGGGGCGGGCTCCTACGAGCAGTACTTC,CASSFPGAGSYEQYF
TRBV5-6,TRBJ1-5,once,-,TGTGCCAGCAGCTTTGGAGGGATCGAACAGCCCCAGCATTTT,CASSFGGIEQPQHF
TRBV5-1,TRBJ2-1,-,TRBD2,TGCGCCAGCAGCACCCCGGGACTAGAGGGCTATGAGCAGTTCTTC,CASSTPGLEGYEQFF
TRBV19,TRBJ2-1,-,-,TGTGCCAGTAACCCCAGGGGCTTTCATGAGCAGTTCTTC,CASNPRGFHEQFF
TRBV30,TRBJ1-4,-,TRBD1,TGTGCCTGCGGACAGGGGGTGGTAAAACTGTTTTTT,CACGQGVVKLFF
TRBV11-3,TRBJ2-7,-,-,TGTGCCAGCAGTTCTAGATCCGACTCCTACGAGCAGTACTTC,CASSSRSDSYEQYF
TRBV10-1,TRBJ2-2,-,-,TGCGCCAGCAGCACAGGCACCGGGGAGCTGTTTTTT,CASSTGTGELFF
TRBV5-1,TRBJ1-3,once,TRBD1,TGCGCCAGCAGCTTGGCCCCGACAGGGAGAAACACCATATATTTT,CASSLAPTGRNTIYF
TRBV9,TRBJ2-2,-,-,TGTGCCAGCAGCACCGGACGGACTTACACCGGGGAGCTGTTTTTT,CASSTGRTYTGELFF
TRBV10-3,TRBJ2-7,-,-,TGTGCCATCAGTGAGTCGGTCTCGAGGTCCTACGAGCAGTACTTC,CAISESVSRSYEQYF
TRBV5-4,TRBJ2-1,-,TRBD2,TGTGCCAGCAGCTTAGCGGGAGTGGGGAACAATGAGCAGTTCTTC,CASSLAGVGNNEQFF
TRBV19,TRBJ2-1,-,-,TGTGCCAGTAGTGGACATTTCCACAATGAGCAGTTCTTC,CASSGHFHNEQFF
TRBV7-2,TRBJ2-6,-,TRBD1,TGTGCCAGCAGCCGGGACAGGCCCAGCTCTGGGGCCAACGTCCTGACTTTC,CASSRDRPSSGANVLTF
TRBV7-8,TRBJ1-4,-,-,TGTGCCAGCAGCTTAGCCTATCGGACTGCAACTAATGAAAAACTGTTTTTT,CASSLAYRTATNEKLFF
TRBV28,TRBJ2-1,-,TRBD2,TGTGCCAGCAGTTTTGAGGGACTAGCGTACGATGAGCAGTTCTTC,CASSFEGLAYDEQFF
TRBV19,TRBJ2-1,-,TRBD2,TGTGCCAGTAGTATAATTAGGGGAGGACTAGCCGGGTCCTACAATGAGCAGTTCTTC,CASSIIRGGLAGSYNEQFF
TRBV30,TRBJ1-4,-,-,TGTGCCTGGTCGGGGAGGATTAATGAAAAACTGTTTTTT,CAWSGRINEKLFF
TRBV19,TRBJ2-3,-,TRBD1,TGTGCCAGTAGACTTACAGGGGGCGATACGCAGTATTTT,CASRLTGGDTQYF
TRBV10-1,TRBJ2-3,few,-,TGCGCCAGCAGTAAACGGGACTCTCTTCGGGGAGATACGCAGTATTTT,CASSKRDSLRGDTQYF
TRBV9,TRBJ2-1,-,TRBD2,TGTGCCAGCAGCGTAGGACTAGCGGGAGGGAATGAGCAGTTCTTC,CASSVGLAGGNEQFF
TRBV4-3,TRBJ1-4,-,TRBD1,TGCGCCAGCAGCCAAGATCTCCCAGGGGGCAATGAAAAACTGTTTTTT,CASSQDLPGGNEKLFF
TRBV6-5,TRBJ1-1,-,-,TGTGTCTCAGGGACTGAAGCTTTCTTT,CVSGTEAFF
TRBV11-3,TRBJ2-7,-,-,TGTGCCAGCAGCTTAACAGGTGCCTACGAGCAGTACTTC,CASSLTGAYEQYF
TRBV25-1,TRBJ2-1,-,-,TGTGCCAGCAGCGCTTTGGGGTGGGAGTTTTACAATGAGCAGTTCTTC,CASSALGWEFYNEQFF
TRBV11-2,TRBJ2-1,-,-,TGTGCCAGCAGCTTAGATTACCTGAGCTCCTACAATGAGCAGTTCTTC,CASSLDYLSSYNEQFF
TRBV5-8,TRBJ2-7,-,-,TGTGCCAGCAGCTTTGGGGGCAGCTCCTACGAGCAGTACTTC,CASSFGGSSYEQYF
TRBV5-6,TRBJ2-1,-,TRBD1,TGTGCCAGCAGCTCGACGACAGGGGAGAAATCCAATGAGCAGTTCTTC,CASSSTTGEKSNEQFF
TRBV19,TRBJ2-2,-,TRBD2,TGTGCCAGTAGTATCCTCCTAGCGGGAGGGCCTAGGACCGGGGAGCTGTTTTTT,CASSILLAGGPRTGELFF
TRBV7-2,TRBJ2-7,-,-,TGTGCCAGCATCTTAGGGGGGCCGGGGTACGAGCAGTACTTC,CASILGGPGYEQYF
TRBV4-2,TRBJ2-7,-,TRBD2,TGTGCCAGCAGCCAAGGACTAGCGGCGCGCTACGAGCAGTACTTC,CASSQGLAARYEQYF